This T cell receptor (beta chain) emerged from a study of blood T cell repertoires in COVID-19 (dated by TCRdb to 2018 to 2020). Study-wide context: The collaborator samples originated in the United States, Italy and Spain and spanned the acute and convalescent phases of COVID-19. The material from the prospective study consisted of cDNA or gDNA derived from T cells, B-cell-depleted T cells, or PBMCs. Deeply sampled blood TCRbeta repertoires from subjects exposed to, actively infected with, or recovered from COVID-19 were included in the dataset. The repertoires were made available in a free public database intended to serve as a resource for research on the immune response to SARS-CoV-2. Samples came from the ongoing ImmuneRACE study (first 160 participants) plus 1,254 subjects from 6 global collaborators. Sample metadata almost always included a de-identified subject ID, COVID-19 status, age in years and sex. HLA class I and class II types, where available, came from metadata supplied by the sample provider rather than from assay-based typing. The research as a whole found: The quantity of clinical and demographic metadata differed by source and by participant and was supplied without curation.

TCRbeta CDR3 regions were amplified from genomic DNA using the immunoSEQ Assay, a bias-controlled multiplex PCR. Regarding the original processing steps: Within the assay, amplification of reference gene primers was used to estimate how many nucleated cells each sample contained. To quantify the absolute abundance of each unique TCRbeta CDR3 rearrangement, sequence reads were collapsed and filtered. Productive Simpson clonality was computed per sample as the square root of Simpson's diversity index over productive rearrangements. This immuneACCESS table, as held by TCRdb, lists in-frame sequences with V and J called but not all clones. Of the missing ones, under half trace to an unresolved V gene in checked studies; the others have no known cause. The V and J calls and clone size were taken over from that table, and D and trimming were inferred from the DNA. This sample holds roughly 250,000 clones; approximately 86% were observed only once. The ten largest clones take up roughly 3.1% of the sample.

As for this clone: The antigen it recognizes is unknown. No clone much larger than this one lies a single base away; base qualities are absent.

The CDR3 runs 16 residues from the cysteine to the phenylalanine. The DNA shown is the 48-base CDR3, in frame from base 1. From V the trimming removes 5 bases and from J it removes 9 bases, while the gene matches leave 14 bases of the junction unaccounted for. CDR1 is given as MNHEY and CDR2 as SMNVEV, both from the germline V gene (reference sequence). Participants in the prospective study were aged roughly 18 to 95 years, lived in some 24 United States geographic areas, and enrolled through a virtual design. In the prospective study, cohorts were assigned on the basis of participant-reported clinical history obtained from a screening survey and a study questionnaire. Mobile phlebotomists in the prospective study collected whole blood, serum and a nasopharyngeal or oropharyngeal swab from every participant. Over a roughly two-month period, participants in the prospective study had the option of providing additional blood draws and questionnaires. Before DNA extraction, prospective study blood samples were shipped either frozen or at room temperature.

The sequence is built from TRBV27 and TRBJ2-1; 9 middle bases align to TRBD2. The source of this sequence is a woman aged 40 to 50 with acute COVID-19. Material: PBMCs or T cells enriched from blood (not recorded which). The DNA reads TGTGCCAGCAGTCCCACCCCCGGACTAGCGACCTCTGAGCAGTTCTTC. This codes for CASSPTPGLATSEQFF.